Listed here is a single TCR beta chain. Its antigen is unknown. This sample is drawn from a study of T cells in Graves' hyperthyroidism and ophthalmopathy. With a duration under 2 months, the hyperthyroidism was newly diagnosed in patients aged 18 to 65. Thyroid ultrasound and orbital computed tomography, with clinical symptoms and serum thyroxine and TRAb, informed diagnoses. The source material, RNA transcripts, was used to amplify TCR beta CDR3 regions. A set of HTBI primers served as the primers for a first-round RT-PCR of the TCR CDR3. TCRdb re-called the multiplex PCR reads through MiXCR, storing one row per CDR3 protein. The repertoire consists of 500,000 to 600,000 distinct CDR3 sequences, with under 60% occurring once and the leading ten covering more than 7%. Overall study findings and caveats: Within blood appeared most thyroid clonotypes that had expanded above 0.001. In the analysis, a 13 V-J model separated ophthalmopathy from stable hyperthyroidism.

The CDR3 has 14 residues. CDR1 is KGHDR, CDR2 SFDVKD, per germline. J gave up 6 bases and V 3 bases, and 5 bases lay outside the gene matches. Input material: peripheral blood or thyroid tissue (not recorded which). The chain employs TRBV24-1 and TRBJ1-2, with 8 positions matching TRBD1. This clonotype was sampled from a woman between 18 and 29 years old with Graves' hyperthyroidism. This chain's CDR3 is CATSDAGTGHGYTF. The DNA of the CDR3 is TGTGCCACCAGTGATGCCGGGACAGGCCATGGCTACACCTTC.